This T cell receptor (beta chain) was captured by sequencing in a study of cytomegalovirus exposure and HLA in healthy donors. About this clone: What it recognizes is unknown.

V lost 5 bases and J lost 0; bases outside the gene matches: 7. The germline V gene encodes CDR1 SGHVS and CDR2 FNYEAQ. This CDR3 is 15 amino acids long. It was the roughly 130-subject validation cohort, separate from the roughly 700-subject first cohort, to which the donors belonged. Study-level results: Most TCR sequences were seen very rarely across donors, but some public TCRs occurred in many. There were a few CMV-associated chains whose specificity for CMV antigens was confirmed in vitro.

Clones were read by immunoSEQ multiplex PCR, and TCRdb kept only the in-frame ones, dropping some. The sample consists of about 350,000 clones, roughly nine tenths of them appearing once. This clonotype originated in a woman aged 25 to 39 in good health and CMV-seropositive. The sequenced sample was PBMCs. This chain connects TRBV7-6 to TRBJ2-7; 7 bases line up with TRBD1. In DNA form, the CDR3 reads TGTGCCAGCAGCGCACAGACAGGGCCCTCCTACGAGCAGTACTTC. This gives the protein CASSAQTGPSYEQYF.